The clone carrying this T cell receptor beta chain has at least ten counts. The data were taken from a study of early T cells in non-severe SARS-CoV-2 infection. MiXCR was run by TCRdb on the 5' RACE reads, yielding one entry per CDR3 protein. The sample has tens of thousands of distinct CDR3 sequences, approximately 4.6% seen once; the top ten hold 15% to 20%. This clonotype was obtained from an adult who was a healthcare worker with PCR-confirmed SARS-CoV-2 infection or an uninfected control (not recorded which). Material for sequencing was whole blood.

DNA of the CDR3: TGTGCCAGCACCGGGAACAATGAGCAGTTCTTC. This translates into CASTGNNEQFF. This chain connects TRBV6-6 to TRBJ2-1; possible D gene TRBD2, 5 bases. The CDR3 extends over 11 amino acids. Germline V gene sequence: CDR1 MNHNY, CDR2 SVGAGI (reference sequence). V lost 7 bases and J 5 bases, leaving 6 bases between the germline ends.